This TCR beta chain was identified during a study of T-cell memory formation after mild COVID-19. The V end lost 0 bases, the J end lost 1 base, and 12 bases lay between the germline ends. The CDR3 is made up of 15 amino acids. Per the germline V gene, CDR1 is SQVTM and CDR2 is ANQGSEA. 5'RACE primed from the constant segment yielded TCR alpha and TCR beta cDNA libraries bearing sample barcodes and UMIs. In TCRdb, the 5' RACE reads were re-called with MiXCR into one record per CDR3 protein. Of a few hundred thousand distinct CDR3 sequences listed, 15% to 20% were seen once; the top ten hold 20% to 25%. Points from the study as a whole: Some clones that responded turned up in pre-infection memory, which suggests that cross-reactive memory joined in. Clones that contracted from day 15 to 85 were balanced CD4/CD8, while later expanders leaned CD4+.

This clonotype was seen a few times. Its antigen is undetermined. The chain has TRBV29-1 and TRBJ2-5, with D possibly matching TRBD2 (5 bases). The sequenced sample was PBMCs or a T cell subset sorted from them (not recorded which). This sequence was found in a man aged 18 to 35 who had mild COVID-19 (a few samples of this study predate the infection). Cell type and time point are not known. The CDR3 is CSVEDHGDPQETQYF. The CDR3 nucleotides read TGCAGCGTTGAAGATCACGGGGATCCCCAAGAGACCCAGTACTTC.